The 26 T cell receptor beta chains below were found in one sample sequenced in a study of T cell responses to AZD1222 COVID-19 vaccine. Data came from immunoSEQ multiplex PCR; TCRdb stores just in-frame clones and leaves some out. The sample carries approximately 130,000 clones, 80% to 95% recorded once. The material was peripheral blood, obtained on day 0 of AZD1222 vaccination. The source of these receptors is an adult in good health.

The V call is TRBV6-2 or TRBV6-3, the J call TRBJ1-5; TRBD1 aligns across 7 bases. The CDR3 contains 14 residues. V was clipped by 0 bases and J by 6 bases; unmatched bases: 2. Germline V gene sequence: CDR1 MNHEY, CDR2 SVGEGT. The CDR3 coding sequence is TGTGCCAGCAGTTACTCAGGGGGCGTTCAGCCCCAGCATTTT. Translated, it gives CASSYSGGVQPQHF.

The rearrangement uses TRBV10-3 and TRBJ1-3, with D unresolved. CDR3 length equals 14 residues. Trimming removed 10 bases at V and 2 bases at J, with 15 bases between. CDR1 and CDR2 (germline): ENHRY, SYGVKD. CDR3 loop: CATLTRATGNTIYF. The CDR3 nucleotides read TGTGCCACCCTGACACGAGCAACTGGAAACACCATATATTTT.

The V gene is TRBV2, the J gene TRBJ1-4; D is ambiguous. This CDR3 spans 15 amino acids. Germline V gives CDR1 SNHLY, CDR2 FYNNEI. The V gene lost 6 bases and the J gene lost 3 bases, with 14 bases spanning the gap. The CDR3 reads CASRLRRFANEKLFF. The CDR3 DNA follows: TGTGCCAGCAGGCTTCGGAGGTTCGCTAATGAAAAACTGTTTTTT. The whole variable domain, remainder taken from reference TRBV2 and TRBJ1-4, is EPEVTQTPSHQVTQMGQEVILRCVPISNHLYFYWYRQILGQKVEFLVSFYNNEISEKSEIFDDQFSVERPDGSNFTLKIRSTKLEDSAMYFCASRLRRFANEKLFFGSGTQLSVL.

J is TRBJ1-4 and V is TRBV28; D is unresolved. Germline V lookup: CDR1 MDHEN, CDR2 SYDVKM. Trimming removed 10 bases at V and 7 bases at J, with 10 bases between. This CDR3 spans 11 amino acids. CDR3 sequence (DNA): TGTGCCACTCTAGGAACTGAAAAACTGTTTTTT. It specifies CATLGTEKLFF. The variable domain in full, completed from reference TRBV28 and TRBJ1-4, reads DVKVTQSSRYLVKRTGEKVFLECVQDMDHENMFWYRQDPGLGLRLIYFSYDVKMKEKGDIPEGYSVSREKKERFSLILESASTNQTSMYLCATLGTEKLFFGSGTQLSVL.

This clone was seen once. J is TRBJ1-1 and V is TRBV19, with D unresolved. Per the germline V gene, CDR1 is LNHDA and CDR2 is SQIVND (reference sequence). The CDR3 has 13 residues. Trimming took off 6 bases at V and 1 base at J, with 9 bases between the two ends. CDR3 loop: CASSGEGNTEAFF. In nucleotides, the CDR3 is TGTGCCAGTAGCGGAGAGGGGAACACTGAAGCTTTCTTT. Together with reference TRBV19 and TRBJ1-1, the CDR3 gives the full variable domain: DGGITQSPKYLFRKEGQNVTLSCEQNLNHDAMYWYRQDPGQGLRLIYYSQIVNDFQKGDIAEGYSVSREKKESFPLTVTSAQKNPTAFYLCASSGEGNTEAFFGQGTRLTVV.

This chain connects TRBV5-1 to TRBJ2-7, with TRBD1 matching over 10 bases. V was pared by 0 bases and J by 4 bases, with 4 bases of the junction left unmatched. CDR3 length: 15 amino acids. Germline V lookup: CDR1 SGHRS, CDR2 YFSETQ. The CDR3 region has the DNA TGCGCCAGCAGCTTGGCCGGGACAGGGGCATACGAGCAGTACTTC. Protein product: CASSLAGTGAYEQYF.

V and J are TRBV19 and TRBJ1-5; D is possibly TRBD1 (6 bases). The germline V gene encodes CDR1 LNHDA and CDR2 SQIVND (reference sequence). The length of the CDR3 is 15 residues. Trimming took off 1 base at V and 7 bases at J, with 14 bases between the two ends. The CDR3 bases are TGTGCCAGTAGTATAGTCTCGGGGGCCGGCCAGCCCCAGCATTTT. This gives the protein CASSIVSGAGQPQHF.

This clone was observed a few times. V and J are TRBV9 and TRBJ1-6, with a weak D call TRBD1 (6 bases). CDR1 is SGDLS, CDR2 YYNGEE, per germline. The CDR3 is 14 residues long. The V end was cut by 1 base, the J end by 8 bases, with 10 bases between. CDR3 sequence: CASSVTGTYSPLHF. The CDR3 DNA is TGTGCCAGCAGCGTAACAGGGACCTATTCACCCCTCCACTTT.

The rearrangement joins TRBV2 to TRBJ2-1; TRBD1 agrees at 8 bases. With V trimmed by 8 bases and J by 8 bases, 8 bases remained unmatched. Germline V gives CDR1 SNHLY, CDR2 FYNNEI. This CDR3 has 13 residues. The CDR3 region is CASPATGADEQFF. The CDR3, as DNA: TGTGCCAGCCCGGCGACAGGGGCTGATGAGCAGTTCTTC. Filled out from reference TRBV2 and TRBJ2-1, the complete variable domain reads EPEVTQTPSHQVTQMGQEVILRCVPISNHLYFYWYRQILGQKVEFLVSFYNNEISEKSEIFDDQFSVERPDGSNFTLKIRSTKLEDSAMYFCASPATGADEQFFGPGTRLTVL.

Details on this clone: Other DNA sequences in the same sample also yield this CDR3. The chain is built from TRBV30 and TRBJ1-5, with 7 bases lining up with TRBD1. The CDR3 totals 13 residues. Losses at the gene ends were 0 bases for V and 6 bases for J; bases not matched to a gene: 2. Germline CDR1 is GTSNPN and CDR2 is SVGIG (reference sequence). For the CDR3, the DNA is TGTGCCTGGAGTGTCCAGGGGGGTCAGCCCCAGCATTTT. This gives the protein CAWSVQGGQPQHF.

The genes are TRBV4-2 and TRBJ1-2, with D hard to call. Per the germline V gene, CDR1 is LGHNA and CDR2 is YNFKEQ. The V end was cut by 0 bases, the J end by 4 bases, with 12 bases between. The CDR3 is made up of 15 amino acids. This CDR3 is CASSQDQVGGYGYTF. In DNA, the CDR3 is TGTGCCAGCAGCCAAGATCAGGTGGGAGGCTATGGCTACACCTTC.

The J gene is TRBJ2-3, the V gene TRBV6-5; D is unresolved. Germline assignment: CDR1 MNHEY and CDR2 SVGAGI. The CDR3 is 16 residues long. The V gene lost 0 bases and the J gene lost 3 bases, with 13 bases spanning the gap. DNA of the CDR3: TGTGCCAGCAGTTACTCGTATTCGGCGAGGACAGATACGCAGTATTTT. This translates into CASSYSYSARTDTQYF.

V and J are TRBV11-2 and TRBJ2-2, with 8 bases aligning to TRBD2. V shed 1 base and J 6 bases; nucleotides not matched to a gene: 4. In germline, CDR1 is SGHAT, CDR2 FQNNGV. This CDR3 has 15 residues. The CDR3 DNA is TGTGCCAGCAGCTTAGCAGCGGGAGTTGCCGGGGAGCTGTTTTTT. Its translation is CASSLAAGVAGELFF.

V is TRBV19 and J is TRBJ2-4; perhaps TRBD1 as D (6 bases). The CDR3 consists of 14 residues. V lost 5 bases, J lost 4 bases, and 12 bases lay in between. CDR1 and CDR2 (germline): LNHDA, SQIVND (reference sequence). CDR3 residues: CASSPDRRKNIQYF. DNA for the CDR3: TGTGCCAGTAGTCCGGACAGAAGGAAAAACATTCAGTACTTC.

V is TRBV9 and J is TRBJ1-6, with 7 bases identical to TRBD1. Germline V gene sequence: CDR1 SGDLS, CDR2 YYNGEE. The CDR3 runs to 15 residues. V shed 5 bases, J shed 8 bases, and the junction held 10 bases outside the gene matches. Here the CDR3 reads CASSTTGQGDSPLHF. CDR3 nucleotide sequence: TGTGCCAGCAGTACTACAGGGCAGGGGGATTCACCCCTCCACTTT. Full variable domain (missing parts from reference TRBV9 and TRBJ1-6): DSGVTQTPKHLITATGQRVTLRCSPRSGDLSVYWYQQSLDQGLQFLIQYYNGEERAKGNILERFSAQQFPDLHSELNLSSLELGDSALYFCASSTTGQGDSPLHFGNGTRLTVT.

The V gene is TRBV27, the J gene TRBJ2-7; a possible D gene is TRBD1 (6 bases). V was trimmed by 0 bases and J by 0 bases, leaving 9 bases between them. The CDR3 totals 15 residues. Germline CDR1 reads MNHEY; CDR2 reads SMNVEV (reference sequence). CDR3 sequence reads: CASSLSGTLSYEQYF. For the CDR3, the DNA is TGTGCCAGCAGTTTATCAGGGACACTCTCCTACGAGCAGTACTTC.

CDR3 residues: CATRTGGGDSPLHF. CDR3 nucleotide sequence: TGTGCCACCCGGACAGGAGGGGGAGATTCACCCCTCCACTTT. This chain connects TRBV19 to TRBJ1-6; 7 bases agree with TRBD1. Germline V CDR1 and CDR2: LNHDA, SQIVND (reference sequence). The CDR3 loop spans 14 amino acids. The V gene end was trimmed by 10 bases and the J gene end by 8 bases; junction bases not matched to a gene: 11.

The chain links TRBV28 to TRBJ1-4; tentatively, D is TRBD1 (6 bases). Trimming pared 5 bases from V and 7 bases from J, leaving 17 bases between. Germline values: CDR1 MDHEN, CDR2 SYDVKM. This CDR3 spans 15 amino acids. The CDR3 sequence: CASSPPPGVGEKLFF. CDR3 nucleotide sequence: TGTGCCAGCAGTCCACCCCCAGGGGTCGGTGAAAAACTGTTTTTT.

The V and J genes are TRBV7-8 and TRBJ1-3; 7 positions match TRBD1. V gave up 0 bases and J gave up 0 bases; unmatched junction bases: 8. Germline assignment: CDR1 SGHVS and CDR2 FQNEAQ. The length of the CDR3 is 18 residues. The CDR3 nucleotides are TGTGCCAGCAGCTTAGCCACCGGGACAGACCCCTCTGGAAACACCATATATTTT. It encodes CASSLATGTDPSGNTIYF.

This chain uses TRBV7-8 with TRBJ1-2, with D possibly TRBD1 on 6 matching bases. V gave up 5 bases and J gave up 8 bases, with 18 bases separating them. There are 14 residues in the CDR3. Germline V gene lookup returns CDR1 SGHVS and CDR2 FQNEAQ. The CDR3 DNA is TGTGCCAGCAGCCGCCCCCGGACAGCGAACGGCTACACCTTC. It translates to CASSRPRTANGYTF.

The CDR3 loop is CASSQGVLVREQYF. The CDR3 region has the DNA TGCGCCAGCAGCCAAGGGGTCCTGGTTCGCGAGCAGTACTTC. The rearrangement uses TRBV4-1 and TRBJ2-7; D is undetermined. The germline V gene encodes CDR1 MGHRA and CDR2 YSYEKL. CDR3 length: 14 amino acids. Trimming removed 1 base from V and 6 bases from J, with 13 bases in between.

The chain links TRBV29-1 to TRBJ1-2; maybe TRBD1 (6 bases). Between the trimmed V and J ends, which lost 3 bases and 4 bases, there was a span of 15 bases. Germline V lookup: CDR1 SQVTM, CDR2 ANQGSEA. The CDR3 runs to 14 residues. The CDR3 DNA sequence: TGCAGCGTTGACGTACAGGGTCGGGGCTATGGCTACACCTTC. Translation: CSVDVQGRGYGYTF.

The genes are TRBV6-5 and TRBJ2-1; 9 nucleotides align to TRBD1. V lost 6 bases to trimming and J lost 4 bases; unmatched junction nucleotides: 4. The CDR3 contains 14 residues. Germline assignment: CDR1 MNHEY and CDR2 SVGAGI. CDR3 sequence (DNA): TGTGCCAGCAGAAGTGACAGGGGGTACAATGAGCAGTTCTTC. Encoded protein: CASRSDRGYNEQFF.

V and J are TRBV24-1 and TRBJ1-5; weak D call: TRBD1 (5 bases). Germline loops: CDR1 KGHDR, CDR2 SFDVKD. Deletions cut 9 bases from V and 3 bases from J, with 11 bases between. The CDR3 runs 13 residues. The CDR3 spells CATSDRLNQPQHF. The CDR3 region has the DNA TGTGCCACCTCAGACAGACTCAATCAGCCCCAGCATTTT.

This clone was observed a single time. The chain has TRBV6-4 and TRBJ2-1, with 11 bases aligning to TRBD2. V gave up 4 bases and J gave up 3 bases; unmatched junction bases: 8. The CDR3 runs 17 residues. Germline lookup yields CDR1 MRHNA and CDR2 SNTAGT. CDR3 amino acids: CASSALLAGEYYNEQFF. DNA of the CDR3: TGTGCCAGCAGTGCCCTACTAGCGGGAGAGTACTACAATGAGCAGTTCTTC.

The V call is TRBV28, the J call TRBJ1-5; D possibly corresponds to TRBD1 (6 bases). Germline V gives CDR1 MDHEN, CDR2 SYDVKM. The CDR3 is 15 amino acids. V lost 10 bases and J 15 bases, leaving 31 bases between the germline ends. CDR3 protein: CATTMSSLGGRVVHF. CDR3 coding DNA: TGTGCCACCACTATGTCCTCTCTAGGGGGAAGGGTGGTGCATTTT. The full variable domain, with the rest looked up from reference TRBV28 and TRBJ1-5, is DVKVTQSSRYLVKRTGEKVFLECVQDMDHENMFWYRQDPGLGLRLIYFSYDVKMKEKGDIPEGYSVSREKKERFSLILESASTNQTSMYLCATTMSSLGGRVVHFGDGTRLSIL.